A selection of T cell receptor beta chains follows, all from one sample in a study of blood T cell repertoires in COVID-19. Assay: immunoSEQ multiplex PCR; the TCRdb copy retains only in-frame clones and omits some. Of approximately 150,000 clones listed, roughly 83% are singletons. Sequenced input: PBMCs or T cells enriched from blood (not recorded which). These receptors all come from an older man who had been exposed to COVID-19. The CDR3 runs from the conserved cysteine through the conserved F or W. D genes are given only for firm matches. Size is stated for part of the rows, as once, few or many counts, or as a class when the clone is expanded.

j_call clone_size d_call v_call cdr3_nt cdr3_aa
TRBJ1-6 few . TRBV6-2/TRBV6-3 TGTGCCAGCAGTTACTCGGGAGGGCCACCCCTCCACTTT CASSYSGGPPLHF
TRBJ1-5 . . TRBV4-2 TGTGCCAGCAGCCAAGATTCGGGTAGCAATCAGCCCCAGCATTTT CASSQDSGSNQPQHF
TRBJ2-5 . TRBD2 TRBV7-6 TGTGCCAGCAGCTCCCAAGGGCTAGCGGGAGGAGAGACCCAGTACTTC CASSSQGLAGGETQYF
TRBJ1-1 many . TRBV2 TGTGCCAGCAGTGAGGGGCAAATGAACACTGAAGCTTTCTTT CASSEGQMNTEAFF
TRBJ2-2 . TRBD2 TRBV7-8 TGTGCCAGCAGCTTACGGTCGGCTAGCGGGAGGACTAACACCGGGGAGCTGTTTTTT CASSLRSASGRTNTGELFF
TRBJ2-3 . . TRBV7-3 TGTGCCAGCAGCTTAAACCCCAGAGATACGCAGTATTTT CASSLNPRDTQYF
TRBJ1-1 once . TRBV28 TGTGCCAGCATCCGGAACACTGAAGCTTTCTTT CASIRNTEAFF
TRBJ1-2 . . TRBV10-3 TGTGCCATCAGTGGCGAAGAGACAGGAAACTATGGCTACACCTTC CAISGEETGNYGYTF
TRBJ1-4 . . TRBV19 TGTGCCAGTAGTCGCGCAGGTACAGCCACTAATGAAAAACTGTTTTTT CASSRAGTATNEKLFF
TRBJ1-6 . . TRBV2 TGTGCCGTAAACAGGAAACAGAATTCACCCCTCCACTTT CAVNRKQNSPLHF
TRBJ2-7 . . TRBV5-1 TGCGCCAGCAGCTTGAGTCCTTCAGGGTCCCCGACCTACGAGCAGTACTTC CASSLSPSGSPTYEQYF
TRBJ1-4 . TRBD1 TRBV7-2 TGTGCCAGCAGCCCCGGGGACAGCGGTCGAGAAAAACTGTTTTTT CASSPGDSGREKLFF